This T cell receptor beta chain was sequenced during a study of blood T cell repertoires in COVID-19. On the study more broadly: From the United States, Italy and Spain came samples of acute and convalescent COVID-19. Nucleic acid was either cDNA or gDNA, and it came from T cells, B-cell-depleted T cells, or PBMCs.

The V and J ends lost 0 bases and 3 bases respectively, with 7 bases between them. Germline V lookup: CDR1 SGDLS, CDR2 YYNGEE. The CDR3 runs to 15 residues. Authors' methods: Reference gene primer amplification gave estimated nucleated cell counts. The protocol was immunoSEQ multiplex PCR, while the TCRdb copy is restricted to in-frame clones and leaves out a portion. The V and J calls and clone size were taken over from that table, and D and trimming were inferred from the DNA. The table records about 250,000 clones, more than 65% of them present only once. The clonotype was recovered from a woman older than 75 with acute or convalescent COVID-19. The sequenced material came from peripheral blood. The rearrangement joins TRBV9 to TRBJ1-6; the D gene is possibly TRBD1 (5 bases). The CDR3 DNA sequence: TGTGCCAGCAGCGTAGGAGGACACTATAATTCACCCCTCCACTTT. Its translation: CASSVGGHYNSPLHF. Based on the CDR3 plus reference TRBV9 and TRBJ1-6, the full variable domain is DSGVTQTPKHLITATGQRVTLRCSPRSGDLSVYWYQQSLDQGLQFLIQYYNGEERAKGNILERFSAQQFPDLHSELNLSSLELGDSALYFCASSVGGHYNSPLHFGNGTRLTVT.